These 25 T cell receptor beta chains originate from one sample sequenced in a study of vaccination effects on CD4 cells after COVID-19 (dated 2022 in TCRdb). These receptors' targets are unknown. To identify antigen-specific CD4+ T cell clonotypes by their expansion, the ViraFEST assay first stimulated PBMC with viral peptide pools and then applied TCR sequencing. After roughly 11 days of culture, CD4+ T cells were isolated with the EasySep CD4+ T cell isolation kit. PCR-confirmed SARS-CoV-2 infection had occurred in convalescent patients between March and December 2020, before the Alpha, Beta and Delta variants emerged in the United States. Library prep was done by the immunoSEQ multiplex PCR assay. In its TCRdb copy, this immuneACCESS table keeps in-frame sequences only and misses some clones. Where compared with another copy, unresolved V genes explain less than half of these, and the others have no known cause. The sample includes around 50,000 clones, with under 80% observed a single time. The ten largest make up 5.5% of the sample.

Specimen: CD4+ T cells from PBMCs cultured with HIV peptides, collected before COVID-19 vaccination. The cell subset or site label of this sample denotes: HIV-1 Nef peptide pool negative control/reference culture. Every receptor here comes from a human donor who had a prior SARS-CoV-2 infection.

The chain carries TRBV30 and TRBJ1-6; no firm D call. The germline V gene has CDR1 GTSNPN and CDR2 SVGIG (reference sequence). CDR3 length equals 15 residues. V gave up 0 bases and J gave up 7 bases, with 13 bases separating them. CDR3 in amino acids: CAWSVPPKENSPLHF. CDR3 nucleotides: TGTGCCTGGAGTGTACCACCCAAGGAGAATTCACCCCTCCACTTT. Complete variable domain (other parts from reference TRBV30 and TRBJ1-6): SQTIHQWPATLVQPVGSPLSLECTVEGTSNPNLYWYRQAAGRGLQLLFYSVGIGQISSEVPQNLSASRPQDRQFILSSKKLLLSDSGFYLCAWSVPPKENSPLHFGNGTRLTVT.

This chain links TRBV7-6 with TRBJ2-7; 13 bases agree with TRBD2. Germline V gene sequence: CDR1 SGHVS, CDR2 FNYEAQ. The CDR3 is made up of 22 amino acids. With 1 base clipped from V and 6 bases from J, the junction kept 24 bases outside the gene matches. DNA of the CDR3: TGTGCCAGCAGCTTAGTGCCCGGGACCGGGACTAGCGGGATAGATTACTCTGGCGAGCAGTACTTC. This encodes CASSLVPGTGTSGIDYSGEQYF. Filled out from reference TRBV7-6 and TRBJ2-7, the complete variable domain reads GAGVSQSPRYKVTKRGQDVALRCDPISGHVSLYWYRQALGQGPEFLTYFNYEAQQDKSGLPNDRFSAERPEGSISTLTIQRTEQRDSAMYRCASSLVPGTGTSGIDYSGEQYFGPGTRLTVT.

The chain is built from TRBV6-5 and TRBJ2-7; D remains unclear. This CDR3 spans 12 amino acids. CDR1 is MNHEY, CDR2 SVGAGI, per germline. Trimming shortened V by 6 bases and J by 3 bases, and 9 bases separated the two germline ends. The CDR3 DNA reads as TGTGCCAGCAGGTCGACTTACTACGAGCAGTACTTC. It translates to CASRSTYYEQYF.

CDR3 loop: CASSDQGWSYEQYF. In nucleotides, the CDR3 is TGTGCCAGCAGTGACCAGGGCTGGTCCTACGAGCAGTACTTC. The gene calls are TRBV2 and TRBJ2-7; tentative D call: TRBD1 (5 bases). Per the germline V gene, CDR1 is SNHLY and CDR2 is FYNNEI. V dropped 3 bases and J dropped 1 base, with 10 bases sitting between them. The CDR3 covers 14 residues. The full variable domain, in which reference TRBV2 and TRBJ2-7 provide the parts outside the CDR3, is EPEVTQTPSHQVTQMGQEVILRCVPISNHLYFYWYRQILGQKVEFLVSFYNNEISEKSEIFDDQFSVERPDGSNFTLKIRSTKLEDSAMYFCASSDQGWSYEQYFGPGTRLTVT.

The chain combines TRBV5-1 with TRBJ2-5; D possibly uses TRBD1 or TRBD2 (5 bases each). CDR1 SGHRS and CDR2 YFSETQ come from the germline V gene. V lost 3 bases, J lost 2 bases, and 11 bases lay in between. The CDR3 is 14 residues long. The CDR3 spells CASSSRDPQETQYF. The DNA for the CDR3 is TGCGCCAGCAGCTCCCGGGACCCTCAAGAGACCCAGTACTTC.

J is TRBJ1-2 and V is TRBV27; 12 nucleotides match TRBD1. The V segment lost 6 bases and the J segment 5 bases; nucleotides outside the gene matches: 7. Germline CDR1 reads MNHEY; CDR2 reads SMNVEV (reference sequence). The CDR3 covers 15 residues. The CDR3 spells CASSPGQGAPYGYTF. The DNA for the CDR3 is TGTGCCAGCAGCCCGGGACAGGGGGCTCCTTATGGCTACACCTTC.

The chain recombines TRBV7-3 with TRBJ2-7, with D perhaps TRBD1 or TRBD2 (5 bases each). Germline V gene sequence: CDR1 SGHTA, CDR2 FQGTGA. CDR3 length: 13 amino acids. Trimming shortened V by 3 bases and J by 6 bases, and 12 bases separated the two germline ends. CDR3 residues: CASSFRPGSEQYF. The CDR3 DNA reads as TGTGCCAGCAGCTTCAGGCCAGGGAGCGAGCAGTACTTC.

This clone has only a few counts. V and J are TRBV2 and TRBJ2-6; 13 nucleotides match TRBD2. The V and J ends lost 3 bases and 1 base, in that order; junction bases with no gene match: 3. CDR3 size: 18 residues. Germline CDR1 SNHLY, CDR2 FYNNEI. CDR3 in amino acids: CASSDPGLAGSGANVLTF. The CDR3 coding sequence is TGTGCCAGCAGTGACCCGGGACTAGCGGGGTCTGGGGCCAACGTCCTGACTTTC.

The rearrangement joins TRBV6-5 to TRBJ2-5, with TRBD2 matching over 10 bases. Trimming removed 6 bases from V and 2 bases from J; junction bases left unmatched: 6. The CDR3 spans 15 residues. In germline, CDR1 is MNHEY, CDR2 SVGAGI. The CDR3: CASRPLAGEQETQYF. The DNA of the CDR3 is TGTGCCAGCAGACCGCTAGCGGGAGAGCAAGAGACCCAGTACTTC.

The J gene is TRBJ1-2, the V gene TRBV4-2; 10 nucleotides match TRBD1. The CDR3 spans 19 residues. CDR1 is LGHNA and CDR2 is YNFKEQ in the germline V gene. J lost 5 bases, V lost 1 base, and 16 bases had no gene match. This CDR3 is CASSQAGPLDRGGTYGYTF. The CDR3 bases are TGTGCCAGCAGCCAAGCGGGTCCCCTGGACAGGGGGGGCACATATGGCTACACCTTC.

This clone was found a few times. The rearrangement uses TRBV6-2 or TRBV6-3 and TRBJ1-4; no reliable D call. The germline V gene has CDR1 MNHEY and CDR2 SVGEGT. CDR3 length: 12 amino acids. The V end lost 5 bases, the J end lost 8 bases, and 9 bases lay between the germline ends. DNA for the CDR3: TGTGCCAGCAGTCACAAAACCGAAAAACTGTTTTTT. Its translation: CASSHKTEKLFF.

The V gene is TRBV9, the J gene TRBJ2-1; tentatively, D is TRBD2 (7 bases). The germline CDR1 and CDR2 sequences are SGDLS and YYNGEE. Trimming stripped 2 bases from V and 9 bases from J, with 18 bases between. The CDR3 is 15 residues long. CDR3 sequence: CASSVSGEGYSEQFF. CDR3 nucleotides: TGTGCCAGCAGCGTGTCAGGGGAGGGTTATAGTGAGCAGTTCTTC.

This sequence joins TRBV7-2 and TRBJ1-1; D not certain. Germline CDR1 and CDR2: SGHTA and FQGNSA. This CDR3 is 14 amino acids long. V lost 4 bases to trimming and J lost 2 bases, with 11 bases between them. Here the CDR3 DNA reads TGTGCCAGCAGCTCCTCCAACTCAAACACTGAAGCTTTCTTT. Its translation: CASSSSNSNTEAFF.

The chain links TRBV6-5 to TRBJ1-5; D gene unclear. The CDR3 is 13 residues long. Trimming took 8 bases from V and 3 from J, leaving 11 bases between them. From germline, CDR1 is MNHEY and CDR2 SVGAGI. CDR3 nucleotide sequence: TGTGCCAGCGGAGGAGGTTCCAATCAGCCCCAGCATTTT. Its protein product is CASGGGSNQPQHF.

The CDR3 DNA is TGTGCCAGCAGCTTAGTTCAAGGCACAGATACGCAGTATTTT. This codes for CASSLVQGTDTQYF. The V gene is TRBV7-9, the J gene TRBJ2-3; D unresolved. The CDR3 has 14 residues. The germline V and J ends were trimmed by 1 base and 1 base, with 6 bases remaining between them. CDR1 and CDR2 (germline): SEHNR, FQNEAQ (reference sequence).

The chain carries TRBV6-5 and TRBJ1-2; 7 nucleotides line up with TRBD1. The ends lost 2 bases at V and 6 bases at J; junction bases unmatched: 3. Germline assignment: CDR1 MNHEY and CDR2 SVGAGI. This CDR3 has 13 residues. The CDR3 loop is CASSYNRGHGYTF. DNA for the CDR3: TGTGCCAGCAGTTACAACAGGGGCCATGGCTACACCTTC.

The chain employs TRBV6-5 and TRBJ1-1, with D unclear. In germline, CDR1 is MNHEY, CDR2 SVGAGI. Trimming pared 7 bases from V and 0 bases from J, leaving 3 bases between. The CDR3 sequence is 11 residues long. The CDR3, as DNA: TGTGCCAGCACCATGAACACTGAAGCTTTCTTT. It specifies CASTMNTEAFF.

CDR3 DNA: TGCGCCAGCAGCCAGCTGGGACTAGCCGGTTCCTACAATGAGCAGTTCTTC. Translation: CASSQLGLAGSYNEQFF. This sequence joins TRBV4-3 and TRBJ2-1, with TRBD2 matching 9 bases. The CDR3 contains 17 residues. Germline-derived CDR1 and CDR2 are LGHNA and YSLEER. After removal of 3 bases from V and 1 base from J, the junction contained 7 bases not matched to a gene.

This clone was recorded a few times. The chain is built from TRBV20-1 and TRBJ1-6; D possibly corresponds to TRBD1 (6 bases). Germline V CDR1 and CDR2: DFQATT, SNEGSKA (reference sequence). Trimming left V 3 bases short and J 12 bases short, with 12 bases between. The CDR3 covers 12 residues. For the CDR3, the DNA is TGCAGTGCTAGTGGAGGGGGGCGACCCCTCCACTTT. It is translated as CSASGGGRPLHF.

This clone was detected once. J is TRBJ2-1 and V is TRBV7-2; a weak D match, TRBD2 (6 bases). Trimming took 5 bases from V and 8 from J, leaving 13 bases between them. The CDR3 has 13 residues. Germline assignment: CDR1 SGHTA and CDR2 FQGNSA. This chain's CDR3 is CASSVGSVYEQFF. The CDR3, as DNA: TGTGCCAGCAGCGTCGGGAGCGTGTATGAGCAGTTCTTC.

Only one count was recorded for this clone. The CDR3 spells CASRPRGRFYGYTF. The CDR3 nucleotides read TGTGCCAGCAGACCCAGGGGGCGCTTCTATGGCTACACCTTC. The chain has TRBV6-5 and TRBJ1-2, with 8 bases lining up with TRBD1. J gave up 4 bases and V 6 bases, and 7 bases lay outside the gene matches. Per the germline V gene, CDR1 is MNHEY and CDR2 is SVGAGI. This CDR3 is 14 amino acids long.

The rearrangement links TRBV2 to TRBJ2-2; unclear D gene. V lost 3 bases and J lost 1, with 15 bases in between. Germline lookup yields CDR1 SNHLY and CDR2 FYNNEI. The CDR3 is made up of 17 amino acids. CDR3 sequence (DNA): TGTGCCAGCAGTGAGTACCGACCGAGCCAGAACACCGGGGAGCTGTTTTTT. This gives the protein CASSEYRPSQNTGELFF.

This sequence joins TRBV14 and TRBJ2-7; D is perhaps TRBD2 (7 bases). With 4 bases removed from V and 1 base from J, the gap between germline ends came to 11 bases. Germline V gene data show CDR1 as SGHDN and CDR2 as FVKESK. The CDR3 loop spans 14 amino acids. In nucleotides, the CDR3 is TGTGCCAGCAGCCCACGGGGGGCATCCTACGAGCAGTACTTC. It specifies CASSPRGASYEQYF.

This chain uses TRBV6-6 with TRBJ2-7; TRBD2 matches 9 bases. CDR1 and CDR2 from the germline V gene are MNHNY and SVGAGI (reference sequence). The CDR3 runs to 13 residues. V dropped 11 bases and J dropped 4; count of bases not matched to a gene: 9. Here the CDR3 DNA reads TGTGCCGCCGCGGGGCTAGCGGGGTACGAGCAGTACTTC. This sequence encodes CAAAGLAGYEQYF.

The chain couples TRBV15 to TRBJ2-7; D is unclear. Trimming left V 0 bases short and J 2 bases short, with 11 bases between. Germline values: CDR1 LNHNV, CDR2 YYDKDF (reference sequence). The CDR3 runs 15 residues. The CDR3 region is CATSRDSIRTYEQYF. The DNA of the CDR3 is TGTGCCACCAGCAGAGATAGCATTCGGACCTACGAGCAGTACTTC. Based on the CDR3 plus reference TRBV15 and TRBJ2-7, the full variable domain is DAMVIQNPRYQVTQFGKPVTLSCSQTLNHNVMYWYQQKSSQAPKLLFHYYDKDFNNEADTPDNFQSRRPNTSFCFLDIRSPGLGDTAMYLCATSRDSIRTYEQYFGPGTRLTVT.